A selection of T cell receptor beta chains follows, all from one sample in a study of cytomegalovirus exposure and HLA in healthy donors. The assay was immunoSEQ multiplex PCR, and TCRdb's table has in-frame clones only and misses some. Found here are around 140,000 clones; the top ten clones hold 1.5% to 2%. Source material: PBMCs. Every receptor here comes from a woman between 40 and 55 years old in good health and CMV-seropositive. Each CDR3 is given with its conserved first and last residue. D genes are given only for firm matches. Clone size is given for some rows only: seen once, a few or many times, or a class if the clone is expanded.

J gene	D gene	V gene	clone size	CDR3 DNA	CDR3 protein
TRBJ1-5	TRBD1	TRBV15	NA	TGTGCCACCAGCAGACGGACAGGGCTTAGCAATCAGCCCCAGCATTTT	CATSRRTGLSNQPQHF
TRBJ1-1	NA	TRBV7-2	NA	TGTGCCAGCAGCTTACAAGGTCGGGGGGTTACTGAAGCTTTCTTT	CASSLQGRGVTEAFF
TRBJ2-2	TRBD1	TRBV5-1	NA	TGCGCCAGCAGCCATCAAGGGACAGGGAGCACCGGGGAGCTGTTTTTT	CASSHQGTGSTGELFF
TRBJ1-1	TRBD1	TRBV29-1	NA	TGCAGCGCTGAAACAGGGGTCACTGAAGCTTTCTTT	CSAETGVTEAFF
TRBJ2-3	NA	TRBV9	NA	TGTGCCAGCAGCCTCCGCGGCCGAAGCACAGATACGCAGTATTTT	CASSLRGRSTDTQYF
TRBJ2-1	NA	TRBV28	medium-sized	TGTGCCAGCAGTTACCCGACTCACAATGAGCAGTTCTTC	CASSYPTHNEQFF
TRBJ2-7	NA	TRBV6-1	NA	TGTGCCAGCCTCCGCGATCAGGGGATCTACGAGCAGTACTTC	CASLRDQGIYEQYF
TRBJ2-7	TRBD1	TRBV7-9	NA	TGTGCCAGCGGGACAGGGGGCGAGCAGTACTTC	CASGTGGEQYF
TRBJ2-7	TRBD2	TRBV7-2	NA	TGTGCCAGCAGCTTAGCGGGCAGCGGACTAGCGGGAGGGCCCGGGCAGTACTTC	CASSLAGSGLAGGPGQYF
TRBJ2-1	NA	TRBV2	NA	TGTGCCAGCAGTGAGGGAGGGGGGACCGAGCAGTTCTTC	CASSEGGGTEQFF